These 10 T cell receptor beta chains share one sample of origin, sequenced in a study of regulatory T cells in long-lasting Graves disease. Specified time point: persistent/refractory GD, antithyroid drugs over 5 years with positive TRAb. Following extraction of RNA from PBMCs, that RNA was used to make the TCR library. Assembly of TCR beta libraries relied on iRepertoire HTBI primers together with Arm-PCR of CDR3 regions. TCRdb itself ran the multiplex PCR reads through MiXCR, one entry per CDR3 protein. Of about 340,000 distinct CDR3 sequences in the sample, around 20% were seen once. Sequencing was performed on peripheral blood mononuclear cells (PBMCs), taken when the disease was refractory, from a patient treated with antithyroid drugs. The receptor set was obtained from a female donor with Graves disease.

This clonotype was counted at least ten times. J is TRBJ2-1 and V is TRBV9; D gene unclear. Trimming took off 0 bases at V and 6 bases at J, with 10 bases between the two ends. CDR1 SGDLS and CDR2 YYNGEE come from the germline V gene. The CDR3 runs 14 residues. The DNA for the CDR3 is TGTGCCAGCAGCGTAGCTCGAGGCCTCAATGAGCAGTTCTTC. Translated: CASSVARGLNEQFF.

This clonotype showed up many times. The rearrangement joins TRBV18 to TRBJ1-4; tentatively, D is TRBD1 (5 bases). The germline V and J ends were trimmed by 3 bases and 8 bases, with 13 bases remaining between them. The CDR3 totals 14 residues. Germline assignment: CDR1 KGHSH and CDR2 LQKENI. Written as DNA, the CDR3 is TGTGCCAGCTCACCCGCAAACGAGGGGGAAAAACTGTTTTTT. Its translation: CASSPANEGEKLFF.

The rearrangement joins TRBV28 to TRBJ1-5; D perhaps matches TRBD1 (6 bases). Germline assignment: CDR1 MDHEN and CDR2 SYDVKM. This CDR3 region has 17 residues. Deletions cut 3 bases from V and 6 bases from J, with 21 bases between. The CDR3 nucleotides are TGTGCCAGCAGTTTGGGAAGGGGGTACAGGGTGGGTCAGCCCCAGCATTTT. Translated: CASSLGRGYRVGQPQHF.

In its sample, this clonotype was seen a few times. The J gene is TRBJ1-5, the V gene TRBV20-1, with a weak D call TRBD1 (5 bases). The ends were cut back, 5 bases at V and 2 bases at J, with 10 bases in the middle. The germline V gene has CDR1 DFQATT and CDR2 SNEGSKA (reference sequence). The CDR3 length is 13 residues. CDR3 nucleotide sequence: TGCAGTGCTGGGGCTGGGGGCAATCAGCCCCAGCATTTT. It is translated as CSAGAGGNQPQHF.

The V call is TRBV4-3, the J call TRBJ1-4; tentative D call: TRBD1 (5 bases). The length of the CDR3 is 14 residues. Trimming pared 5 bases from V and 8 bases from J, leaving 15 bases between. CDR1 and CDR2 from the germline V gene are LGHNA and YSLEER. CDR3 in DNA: TGCGCCAGCAGCTATGCCCACGGGGGAGAAAAACTGTTTTTT. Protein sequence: CASSYAHGGEKLFF.

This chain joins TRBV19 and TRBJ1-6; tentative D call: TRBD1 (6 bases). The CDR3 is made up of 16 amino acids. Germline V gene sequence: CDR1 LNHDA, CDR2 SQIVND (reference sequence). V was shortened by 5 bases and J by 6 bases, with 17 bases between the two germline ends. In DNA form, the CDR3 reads TGTGCCAGTAGTCAAGCCGGGGGGGCTCGTAATTCACCCCTCCACTTT. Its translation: CASSQAGGARNSPLHF.

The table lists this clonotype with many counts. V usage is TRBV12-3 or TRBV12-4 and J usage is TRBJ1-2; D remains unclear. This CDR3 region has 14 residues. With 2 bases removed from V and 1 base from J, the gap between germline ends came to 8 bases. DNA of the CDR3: TGTGCCAGCAGTTTAAAATTGGGTAACTATGGCTACACCTTC. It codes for CASSLKLGNYGYTF.

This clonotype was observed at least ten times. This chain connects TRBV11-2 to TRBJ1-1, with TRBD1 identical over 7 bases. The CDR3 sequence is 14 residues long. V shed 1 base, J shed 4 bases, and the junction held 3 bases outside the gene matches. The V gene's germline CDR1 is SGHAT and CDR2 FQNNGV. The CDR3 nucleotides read TGTGCCAGCAGCTTAGGACAGGGCAGCACTGAAGCTTTCTTT. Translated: CASSLGQGSTEAFF. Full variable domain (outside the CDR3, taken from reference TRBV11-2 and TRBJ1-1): EAGVAQSPRYKIIEKRQSVAFWCNPISGHATLYWYQQILGQGPKLLIQFQNNGVVDDSQLPKDRFSAERLKGVDSTLKIQPAKLEDSAVYLCASSLGQGSTEAFFGQGTRLTVV.

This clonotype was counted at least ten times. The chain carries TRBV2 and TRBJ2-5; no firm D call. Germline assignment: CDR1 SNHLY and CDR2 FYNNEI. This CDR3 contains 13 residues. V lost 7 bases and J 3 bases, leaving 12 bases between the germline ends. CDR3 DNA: TGTGCCAGCAATATGAAACCGAAAGAGACCCAGTACTTC. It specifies CASNMKPKETQYF.

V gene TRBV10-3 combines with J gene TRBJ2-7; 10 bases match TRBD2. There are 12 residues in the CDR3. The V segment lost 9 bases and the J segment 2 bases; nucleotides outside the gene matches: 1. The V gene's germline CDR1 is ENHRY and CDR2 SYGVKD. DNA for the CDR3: TGTGCCATTACTAGCGGGGCCTACGAGCAGTACTTC. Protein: CAITSGAYEQYF.